This TCR beta chain emerged from a study of beta chain features in type 1 diabetes. Study at large: Across all samples, 100 million to 130 million sorted cells were examined. Regarding the study as a whole: Healthy donors had naive, central memory and Treg TCRB repertoires that appeared less similar than those seen among patients. Moderately but significantly shorter TCRB CDR3s were found in Type 1 diabetes patients in all four CD4+ subsets.

This clone was seen ten or more times. Its antigen is unknown. Of the isolated RNA, all was reverse transcribed, and so the sequenced material was expressed TCRB transcripts. TCRdb's copy holds only in-frame clones and misses some; the assay was immunoSEQ multiplex PCR. The top ten hold 1% to 1.5% of the sample, which has about 220,000 clones, under 13% seen once. The CDR3 has 14 amino acids. The germline V and J ends were trimmed by 5 bases and 6 bases, with 15 bases remaining between them. CDR1 and CDR2 (germline): SNHLY, FYNNEI. Sequencing input: central memory CD4+ T cells from blood. The V gene is TRBV2, the J gene TRBJ2-3; the D gene is possibly TRBD1 (6 bases). The clonotype comes from a man younger than 35 in good health. The chain's CDR3 is CASSIRTAEDTQYF. The CDR3 nucleotides are TGTGCCAGCAGTATCAGGACAGCCGAGGATACGCAGTATTTT.